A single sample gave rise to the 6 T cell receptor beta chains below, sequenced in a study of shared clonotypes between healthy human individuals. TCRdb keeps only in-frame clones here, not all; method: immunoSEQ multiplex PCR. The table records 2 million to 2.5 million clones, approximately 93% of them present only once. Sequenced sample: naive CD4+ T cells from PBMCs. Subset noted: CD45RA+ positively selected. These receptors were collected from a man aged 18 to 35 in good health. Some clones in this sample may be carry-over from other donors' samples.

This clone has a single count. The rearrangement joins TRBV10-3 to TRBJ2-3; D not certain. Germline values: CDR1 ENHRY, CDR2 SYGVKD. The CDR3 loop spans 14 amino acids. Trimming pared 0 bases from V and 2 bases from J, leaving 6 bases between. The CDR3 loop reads CAISESSPTDTQYF. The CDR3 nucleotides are TGTGCCATCAGTGAGTCGTCACCCACAGATACGCAGTATTTT.

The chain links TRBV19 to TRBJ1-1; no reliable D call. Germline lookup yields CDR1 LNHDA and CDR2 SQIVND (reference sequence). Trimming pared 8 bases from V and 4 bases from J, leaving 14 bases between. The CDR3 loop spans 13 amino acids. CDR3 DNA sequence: TGTGCCAGTCGGACCGGCGGGAGCACTGAAGCTTTCTTT. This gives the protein CASRTGGSTEAFF.

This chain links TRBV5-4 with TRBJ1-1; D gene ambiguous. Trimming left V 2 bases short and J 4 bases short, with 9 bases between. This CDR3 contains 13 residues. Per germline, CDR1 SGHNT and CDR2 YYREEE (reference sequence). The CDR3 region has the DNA TGTGCCAGCAGCTTTCGTAGGGCCACTGAAGCTTTCTTT. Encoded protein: CASSFRRATEAFF.

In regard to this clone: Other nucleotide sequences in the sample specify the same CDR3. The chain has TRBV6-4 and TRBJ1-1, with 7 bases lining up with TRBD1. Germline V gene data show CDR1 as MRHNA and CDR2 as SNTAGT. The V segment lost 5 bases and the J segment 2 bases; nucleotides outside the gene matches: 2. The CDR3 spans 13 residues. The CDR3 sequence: CASSRTGNTEAFF. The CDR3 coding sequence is TGTGCCAGCAGTAGGACAGGAAACACTGAAGCTTTCTTT.

This CDR3 is CASSFTGWGNTIYF. In DNA, the CDR3 is TGTGCCAGCAGCTTTACAGGGTGGGGAAACACCATATATTTT. The chain joins TRBV5-4 to TRBJ1-3; perhaps TRBD1 as D (6 bases). Germline CDR1 and CDR2: SGHNT and YYREEE (reference sequence). V was shortened by 2 bases and J by 4 bases, with 10 bases between the two germline ends. This CDR3 region has 14 residues.

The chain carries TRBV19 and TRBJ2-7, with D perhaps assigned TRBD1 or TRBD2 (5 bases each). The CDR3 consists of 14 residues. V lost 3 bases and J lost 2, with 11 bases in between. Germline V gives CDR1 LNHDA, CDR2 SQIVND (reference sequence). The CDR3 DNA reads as TGTGCCAGTAGTATCGGAAGAGGGGCCTACGAGCAGTACTTC. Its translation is CASSIGRGAYEQYF.